The clone carrying this T cell receptor beta chain was picked up a small number of times. Antigen: not known. This PCR relied on a set of 60 Vbeta primers and 13 Jbeta primers. Assay used: immunoSEQ multiplex PCR; TCRdb lists only in-frame clones, some missing. This table has roughly 130,000 clones, more than 8% appearing once. These data come from a study of cytomegalovirus exposure and HLA in healthy donors. The CDR3 runs to 14 residues. Trimming stripped 4 bases from V and 2 bases from J, with 11 bases between. Looked up from germline, CDR1 is SNHLY and CDR2 is FYNNEI. Findings and limits, study-wide: Cytomegalovirus-associated status was assigned to fewer than 200 TCR beta chains.

Material: PBMCs. This chain connects TRBV2 to TRBJ2-5; a possible D gene is TRBD1 (5 bases). The receptor was isolated from a middle-aged man in good health and CMV-seronegative. CDR3 protein: CASSAHQGQETQYF. The CDR3 DNA follows: TGTGCCAGCAGTGCCCACCAGGGACAAGAGACCCAGTACTTC.